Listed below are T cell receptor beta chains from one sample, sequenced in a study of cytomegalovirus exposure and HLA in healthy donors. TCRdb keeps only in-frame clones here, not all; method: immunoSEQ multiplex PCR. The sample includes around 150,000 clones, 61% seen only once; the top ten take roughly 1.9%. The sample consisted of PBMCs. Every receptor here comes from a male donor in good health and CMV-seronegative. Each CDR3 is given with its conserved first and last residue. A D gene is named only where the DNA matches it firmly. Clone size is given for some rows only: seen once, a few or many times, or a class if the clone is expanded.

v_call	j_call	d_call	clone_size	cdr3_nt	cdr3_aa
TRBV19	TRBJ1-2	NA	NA	TGTGCCAGTAGTATCGATGTGAGCTATGGCTACACCTTC	CASSIDVSYGYTF
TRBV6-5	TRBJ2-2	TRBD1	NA	TGTGCCAGCAGTCGACAGGGGGCCGGCACCGGGGAGCTGTTTTTT	CASSRQGAGTGELFF
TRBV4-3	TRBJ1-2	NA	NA	TGCGCCAGCAGCCAAGGGGCGTATCGACATGGCTACACCTTC	CASSQGAYRHGYTF
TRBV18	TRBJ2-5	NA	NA	TGTGCCAGCTCACCACCGTACAGGGCGGTTCAAGAGACCCAGTACTTC	CASSPPYRAVQETQYF
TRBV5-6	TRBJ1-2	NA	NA	TGTGCCAGCAGCTTTGGGAGGGTTGGCTATGGCTACACCTTC	CASSFGRVGYGYTF
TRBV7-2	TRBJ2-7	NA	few	TGTGCCAGCAGCTCCCAGGCGGGGGCTGAGGGCGAGCAGTACTTC	CASSSQAGAEGEQYF
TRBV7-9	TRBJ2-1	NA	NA	TGTTCCAGCAGCTTAGTAGTATCCGGCAATGAGCAGTTCTTC	CSSSLVVSGNEQFF
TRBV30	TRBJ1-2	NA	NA	TGTGCCTGGAGTTGGGCGCAACTCTATGGCTACACCTTC	CAWSWAQLYGYTF
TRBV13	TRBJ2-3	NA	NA	TGTGCCAGCAGCCCTGCCCGGACAGGGAGGGGTCTCAGCACAGATACGCAGTATTTT	CASSPARTGRGLSTDTQYF
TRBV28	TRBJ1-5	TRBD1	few	TGTGCCAGCAGTTTGGACCAGGGGGGTCAGCCCCAGCATTTT	CASSLDQGGQPQHF
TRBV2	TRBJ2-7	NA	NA	TGTGCCAGCAGTTCCAGGGTCTCCGAGCAGTACTTC	CASSSRVSEQYF
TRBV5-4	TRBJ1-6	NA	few	TGTGCCAGCAGCTCCCTACAGGGTTCGCCCCTCCACTTT	CASSSLQGSPLHF
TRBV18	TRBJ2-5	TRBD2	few	TGTGCCAGCTCACTCTCGACTAGCGGGGTCCAAGAGACCCAGTACTTC	CASSLSTSGVQETQYF
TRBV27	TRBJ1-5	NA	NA	TGTGCCAGCAGTCCGGGACACACACCCGATCAGCCCCAGCATTTT	CASSPGHTPDQPQHF
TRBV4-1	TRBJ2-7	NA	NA	TGCGCCAGCAGCCAAGGGGGGCGGGGGTACGAGCAGTACTTC	CASSQGGRGYEQYF
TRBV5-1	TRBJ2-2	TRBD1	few	TGCGCCAGCAGCGGGGGACAGGGTGTATCGGGGGAGCTGTTTTTT	CASSGGQGVSGELFF
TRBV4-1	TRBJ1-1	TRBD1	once	TGCGCCAGCAGCCTTACAGGGGGGTGGACTGAAGCTTTCTTT	CASSLTGGWTEAFF
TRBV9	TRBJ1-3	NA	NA	TGTGCCAGCAGCGTATGGGGGCCTGGAAACACCATATATTTT	CASSVWGPGNTIYF
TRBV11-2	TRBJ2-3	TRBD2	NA	TGTGCCAGCAGCTTAGATCGGGGCGGGGGGGCCGCAGATACGCAGTATTTT	CASSLDRGGGAADTQYF
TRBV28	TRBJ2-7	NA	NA	TGTGCCAGCATCCTACAGGGCGGGCACACCTACGAGCAGTACTTC	CASILQGGHTYEQYF
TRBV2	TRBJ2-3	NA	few	TGTGCCAGCACCGCCGGGGGTAGAACAGATACGCAGTATTTT	CASTAGGRTDTQYF
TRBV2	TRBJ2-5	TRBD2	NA	TGTGCCAGCAGGGAGGGACTAGCGGAACACTACGAGCAGCACTTC	CASREGLAEHYEQHF
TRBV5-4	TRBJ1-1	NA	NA	TGTGCCAGCATAAGCTTAGATCAGGGGAACACTGAAGCTTTCTTT	CASISLDQGNTEAFF
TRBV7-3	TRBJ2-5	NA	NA	TGTGCCAGCAGCCCAGGACAAGGGGAAGAGACCCAGTACTTC	CASSPGQGEETQYF
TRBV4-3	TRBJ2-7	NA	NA	TGCGCCAGCAGCCAAGCCCGAGAGGGCTACGAGCAGTACTTC	CASSQAREGYEQYF
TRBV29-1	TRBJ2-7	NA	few	TGCAGCGTAGCCGGGACAAGAAACTACGAGCAGTACTTC	CSVAGTRNYEQYF
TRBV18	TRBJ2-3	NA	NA	TGTGCCAGCTCACCAAAGCGGGCCGTAGATACGCAGTATTTT	CASSPKRAVDTQYF
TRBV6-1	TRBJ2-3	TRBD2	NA	TGTGCCAGCAGTGAGGGGACTAGCGGTTCGGATACGCAGTATTTT	CASSEGTSGSDTQYF
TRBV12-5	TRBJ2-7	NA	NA	TGTGCTAGTGGTTGGGACTTGGGGGGCGAGCAGTACTTC	CASGWDLGGEQYF
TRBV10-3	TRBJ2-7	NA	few	TGTGCCATCAGTGGACGACAGGAATCCTACGAGCAGTACTTC	CAISGRQESYEQYF
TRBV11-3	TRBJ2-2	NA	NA	TGTGCCAGCAGCTTAGTGGGGGGATCCAACACCGGGGAGCTGTTTTTT	CASSLVGGSNTGELFF
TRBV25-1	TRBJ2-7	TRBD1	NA	TGTGCCAGCAGCGCACCAACAGGGGATCACGAGCAGTACTTC	CASSAPTGDHEQYF
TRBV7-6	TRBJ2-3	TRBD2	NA	TGTGCCAGCAGCTTAGAAGGGACTAGCGGTAAAGATACGCAGTATTTT	CASSLEGTSGKDTQYF
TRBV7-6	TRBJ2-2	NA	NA	TGTGCCAGCAGCTTAGGGCGGGCAGTTAACACCGGGGAGCTGTTTTTT	CASSLGRAVNTGELFF
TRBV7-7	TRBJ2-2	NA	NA	TGTGCCAGCAGCTTAGTAGGGGGAGCCGACACCGGGGAGCTGTTTTTT	CASSLVGGADTGELFF
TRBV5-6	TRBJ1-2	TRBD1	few	TGTGCCAGCAGCTTGGTGGAACAGGGGCCTAACTATGGCTACACCTTC	CASSLVEQGPNYGYTF
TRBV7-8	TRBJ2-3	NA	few	TGTGCCAGCAGCTTTACCCAACCGGGACAATGGGCGTATTTT	CASSFTQPGQWAYF
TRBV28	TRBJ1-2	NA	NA	TGTGCCAGCAGTTTGGTAGACTATGGCTACACCTTC	CASSLVDYGYTF
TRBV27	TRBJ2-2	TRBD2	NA	TGTGCCAGCAGTTCACCCCGCTCAGCGGGGGCTCACACCGGGGAGCTGTTTTTT	CASSSPRSAGAHTGELFF
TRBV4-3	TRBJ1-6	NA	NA	TGCGCCAGCAGCCAAGATCGGCAGGCCCCCAATTCACCCCTCCACTTT	CASSQDRQAPNSPLHF
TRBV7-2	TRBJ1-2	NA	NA	TGTGCCAGCAGCTTAGGGGCCGGGGTTAACTATGGCTACACCTTC	CASSLGAGVNYGYTF
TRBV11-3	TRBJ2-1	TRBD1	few	TGTGCCAGCAGCGCCTCCGGGACAGGGGCTGAGCAGTTCTTC	CASSASGTGAEQFF
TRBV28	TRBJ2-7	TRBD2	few	TGTGCCAGCAGTTTCTCCACTAGCGGGGGAGCCTACGAGCAGTACTTC	CASSFSTSGGAYEQYF
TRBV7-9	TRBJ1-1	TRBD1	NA	TGTGCCAGCAGCCGCGATACCGGACAGGAGGAAGCTTTCTTT	CASSRDTGQEEAFF
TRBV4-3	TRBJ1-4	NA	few	TGCGCCAGCAGCCAAGATCCAAGGAGGGGCGAAAAACTGTTTTTT	CASSQDPRRGEKLFF
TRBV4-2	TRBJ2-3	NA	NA	TGTGCCAGCAGCCAGTGGAGGGACGAGAGAGGGGCAGATACGCAGTATTTT	CASSQWRDERGADTQYF
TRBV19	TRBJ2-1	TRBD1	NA	TGTGCCAGTAGTATCCTCTTGGGACAGAAGTCGGGTGAGCAGTTCTTC	CASSILLGQKSGEQFF
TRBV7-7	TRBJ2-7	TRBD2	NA	TGTGCTAGCAGCCCGCGGGGGGGCCTCTCCTACGAGCAGTACTTC	CASSPRGGLSYEQYF
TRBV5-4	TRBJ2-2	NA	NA	TGTGCCAGCAGCCTGGACAGAACCAACACCGGGGAGCTGTTTTTT	CASSLDRTNTGELFF